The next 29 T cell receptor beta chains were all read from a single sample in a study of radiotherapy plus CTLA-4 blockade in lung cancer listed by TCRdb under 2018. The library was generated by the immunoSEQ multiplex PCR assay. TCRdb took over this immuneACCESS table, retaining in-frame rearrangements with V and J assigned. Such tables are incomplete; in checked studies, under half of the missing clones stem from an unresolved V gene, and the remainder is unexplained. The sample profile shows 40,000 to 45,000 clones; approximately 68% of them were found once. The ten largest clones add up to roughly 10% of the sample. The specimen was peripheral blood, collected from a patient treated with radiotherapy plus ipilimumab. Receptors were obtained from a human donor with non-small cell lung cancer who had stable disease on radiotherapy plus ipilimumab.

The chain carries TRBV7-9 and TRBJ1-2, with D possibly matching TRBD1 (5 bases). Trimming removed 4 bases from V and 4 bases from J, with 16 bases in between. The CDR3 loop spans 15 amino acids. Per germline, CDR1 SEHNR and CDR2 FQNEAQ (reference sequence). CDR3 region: CASSSSGTGVYGYTF. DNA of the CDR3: TGTGCCAGCAGCTCCTCCGGGACGGGAGTCTATGGCTACACCTTC. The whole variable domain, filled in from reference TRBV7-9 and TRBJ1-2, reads DTGVSQNPRHKITKRGQNVTFRCDPISEHNRLYWYRQTLGQGPEFLTYFQNEAQLEKSRLLSDRFSAERPKGSFSTLEIQRTEQGDSAMYLCASSSSGTGVYGYTFGSGTRLTVV.

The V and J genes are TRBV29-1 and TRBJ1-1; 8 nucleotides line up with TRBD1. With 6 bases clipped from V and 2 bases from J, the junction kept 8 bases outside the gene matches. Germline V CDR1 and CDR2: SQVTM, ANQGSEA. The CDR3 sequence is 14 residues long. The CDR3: CSVKGQGPNTEAFF. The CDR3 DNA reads TGCAGCGTGAAAGGACAGGGTCCTAACACTGAAGCTTTCTTT.

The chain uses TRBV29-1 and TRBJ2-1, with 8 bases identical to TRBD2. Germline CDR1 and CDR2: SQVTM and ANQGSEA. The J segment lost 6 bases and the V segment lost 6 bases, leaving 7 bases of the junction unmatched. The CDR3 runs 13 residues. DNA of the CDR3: TGCAGCGTCCTCGGCGGGGGGCGCAATGAGCAGTTCTTC. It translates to CSVLGGGRNEQFF.

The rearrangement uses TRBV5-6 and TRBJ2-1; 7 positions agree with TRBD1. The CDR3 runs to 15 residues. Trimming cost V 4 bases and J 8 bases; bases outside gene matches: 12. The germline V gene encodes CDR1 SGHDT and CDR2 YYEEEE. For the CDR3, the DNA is TGTGCCAGCAGCCAGAGGACAGGTTTTATCGATGAGCAGTTCTTC. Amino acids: CASSQRTGFIDEQFF.

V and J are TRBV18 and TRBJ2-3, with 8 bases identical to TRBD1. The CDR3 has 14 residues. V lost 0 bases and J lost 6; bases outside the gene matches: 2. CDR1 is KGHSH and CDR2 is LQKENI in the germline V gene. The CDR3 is CASSPPGQDDTQYF. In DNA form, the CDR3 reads TGTGCCAGCTCACCACCGGGACAGGACGATACGCAGTATTTT.

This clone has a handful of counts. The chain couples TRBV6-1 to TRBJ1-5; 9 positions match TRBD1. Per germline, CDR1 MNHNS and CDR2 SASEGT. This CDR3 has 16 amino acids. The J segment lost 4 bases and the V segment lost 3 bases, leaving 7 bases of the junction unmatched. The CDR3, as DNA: TGTGCCAGCAGTGATTTCGGACAGGGGTCGAATCAGCCCCAGCATTTT. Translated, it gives CASSDFGQGSNQPQHF.

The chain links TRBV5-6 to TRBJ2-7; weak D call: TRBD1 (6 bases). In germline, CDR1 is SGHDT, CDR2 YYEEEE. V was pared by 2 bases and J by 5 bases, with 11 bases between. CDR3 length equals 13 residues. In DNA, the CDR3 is TGTGCCAGCAGCTTCAGGGGAACGGACGAGCAGTACTTC. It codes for CASSFRGTDEQYF.

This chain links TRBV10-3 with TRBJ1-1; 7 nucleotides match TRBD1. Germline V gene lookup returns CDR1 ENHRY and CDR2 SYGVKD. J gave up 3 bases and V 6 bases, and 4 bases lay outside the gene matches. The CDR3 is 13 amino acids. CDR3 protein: CAIRRGRDTEAFF. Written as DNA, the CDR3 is TGTGCCATCAGAAGGGGGCGGGACACTGAAGCTTTCTTT.

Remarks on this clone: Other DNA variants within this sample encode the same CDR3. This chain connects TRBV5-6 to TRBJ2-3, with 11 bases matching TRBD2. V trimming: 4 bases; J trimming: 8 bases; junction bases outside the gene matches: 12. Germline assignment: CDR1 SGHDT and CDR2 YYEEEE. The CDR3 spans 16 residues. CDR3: CASSRELAGAGSTQYF. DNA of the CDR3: TGTGCCAGCAGCCGCGAACTAGCGGGGGCGGGGAGTACGCAGTATTTT.

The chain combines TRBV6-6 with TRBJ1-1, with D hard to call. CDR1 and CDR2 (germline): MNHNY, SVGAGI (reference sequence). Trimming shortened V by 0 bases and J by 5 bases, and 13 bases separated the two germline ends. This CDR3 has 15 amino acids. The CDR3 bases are TGTGCCAGCAGTTACTCGGGCGTCGGTCGGACTGAAGCTTTCTTT. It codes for CASSYSGVGRTEAFF.

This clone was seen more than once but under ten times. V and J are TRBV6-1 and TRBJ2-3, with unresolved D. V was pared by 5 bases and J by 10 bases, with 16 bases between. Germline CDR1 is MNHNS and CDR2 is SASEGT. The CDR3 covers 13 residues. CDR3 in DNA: TGTGCCAGCAGTTCCGACGCCCAACTACCGCAGTATTTT. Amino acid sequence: CASSSDAQLPQYF.

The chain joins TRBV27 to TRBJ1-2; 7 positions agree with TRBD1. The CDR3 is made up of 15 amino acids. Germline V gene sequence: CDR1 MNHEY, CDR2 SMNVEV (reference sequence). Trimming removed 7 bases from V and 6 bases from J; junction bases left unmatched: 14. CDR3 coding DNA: TGTGCCAGCACCCCCCTGGCCGGGACAGCTAATGGCTACACCTTC. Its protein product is CASTPLAGTANGYTF.

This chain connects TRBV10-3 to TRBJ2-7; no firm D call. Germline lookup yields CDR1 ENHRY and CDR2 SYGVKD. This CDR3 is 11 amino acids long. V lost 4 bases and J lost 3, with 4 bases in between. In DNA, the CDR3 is TGTGCCATCAGTGCGGGCTACGAGCAGTACTTC. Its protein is CAISAGYEQYF.

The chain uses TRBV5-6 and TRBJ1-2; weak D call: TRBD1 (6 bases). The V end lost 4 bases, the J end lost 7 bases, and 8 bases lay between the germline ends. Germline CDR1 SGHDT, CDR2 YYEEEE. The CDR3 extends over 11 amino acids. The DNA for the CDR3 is TGTGCCAGCAGCGCAGGGGCTGGCTACACCTTC. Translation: CASSAGAGYTF.

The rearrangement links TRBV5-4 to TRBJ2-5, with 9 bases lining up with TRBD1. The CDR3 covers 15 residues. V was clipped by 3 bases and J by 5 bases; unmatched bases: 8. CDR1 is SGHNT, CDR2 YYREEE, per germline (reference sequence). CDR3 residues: CASSWGGQGSETQYF. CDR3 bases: TGTGCCAGCAGCTGGGGGGGACAGGGTTCGGAGACCCAGTACTTC.

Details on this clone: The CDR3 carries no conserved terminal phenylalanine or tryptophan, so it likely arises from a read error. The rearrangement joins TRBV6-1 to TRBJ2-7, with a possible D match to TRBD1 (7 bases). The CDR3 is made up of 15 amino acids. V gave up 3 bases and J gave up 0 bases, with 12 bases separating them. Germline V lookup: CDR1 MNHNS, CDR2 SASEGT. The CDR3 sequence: CASSEEGQLSYEQYS. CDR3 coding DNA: TGTGCCAGCAGTGAGGAGGGACAGCTCTCCTACGAGCAGTACTCC.

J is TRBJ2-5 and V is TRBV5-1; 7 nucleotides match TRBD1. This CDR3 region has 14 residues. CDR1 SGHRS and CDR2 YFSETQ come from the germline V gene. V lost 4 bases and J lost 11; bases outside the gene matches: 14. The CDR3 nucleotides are TGCGCCAGCAGCCAAAGACAGGGAACGGGTGAGCAGTACTTC. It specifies CASSQRQGTGEQYF.

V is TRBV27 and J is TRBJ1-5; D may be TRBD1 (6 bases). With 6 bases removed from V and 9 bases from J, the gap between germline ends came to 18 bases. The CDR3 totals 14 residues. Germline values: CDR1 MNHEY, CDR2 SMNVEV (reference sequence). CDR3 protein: CASRGTAGGGPQHF. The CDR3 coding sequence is TGTGCCAGCAGGGGTACGGCGGGAGGGGGGCCCCAGCATTTT.

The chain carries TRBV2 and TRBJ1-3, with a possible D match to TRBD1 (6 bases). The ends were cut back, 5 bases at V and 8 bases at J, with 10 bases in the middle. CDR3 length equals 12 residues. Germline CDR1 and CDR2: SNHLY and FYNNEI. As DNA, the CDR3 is TGTGCCAGCAGTTTCAGGGGCGACACCATATATTTT. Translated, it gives CASSFRGDTIYF.

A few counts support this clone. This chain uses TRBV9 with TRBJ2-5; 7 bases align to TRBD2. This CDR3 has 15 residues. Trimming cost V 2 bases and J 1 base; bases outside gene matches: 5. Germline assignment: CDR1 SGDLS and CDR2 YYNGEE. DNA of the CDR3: TGTGCCAGCAGCGTGCTGACTAGCCCCCAAGAGACCCAGTACTTC. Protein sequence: CASSVLTSPQETQYF.

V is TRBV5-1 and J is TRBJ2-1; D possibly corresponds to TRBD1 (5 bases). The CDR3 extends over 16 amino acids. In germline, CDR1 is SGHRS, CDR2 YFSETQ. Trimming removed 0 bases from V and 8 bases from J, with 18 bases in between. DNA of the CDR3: TGCGCCAGCAGCTTGGCCGGTGGGCAGGGTGGGTATGAGCAGTTCTTC. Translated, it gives CASSLAGGQGGYEQFF.

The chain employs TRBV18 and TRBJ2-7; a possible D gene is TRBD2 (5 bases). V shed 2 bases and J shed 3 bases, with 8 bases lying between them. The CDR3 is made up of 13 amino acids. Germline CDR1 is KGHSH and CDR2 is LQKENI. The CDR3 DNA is TGTGCCAGCTCACCATCCGGGGACTACGAGCAGTACTTC. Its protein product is CASSPSGDYEQYF.

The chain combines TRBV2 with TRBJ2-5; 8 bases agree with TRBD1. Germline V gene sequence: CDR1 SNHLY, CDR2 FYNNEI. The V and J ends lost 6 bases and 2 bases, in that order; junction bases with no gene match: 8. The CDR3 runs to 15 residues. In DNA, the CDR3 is TGTGCCAGCAGCCTCGGTGGGACAGGACAAGAGACCCAGTACTTC. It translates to CASSLGGTGQETQYF.

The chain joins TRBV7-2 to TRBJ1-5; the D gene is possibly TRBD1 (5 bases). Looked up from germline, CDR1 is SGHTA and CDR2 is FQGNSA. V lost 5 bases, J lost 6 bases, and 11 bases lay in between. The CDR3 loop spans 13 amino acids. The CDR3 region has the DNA TGTGCCAGCAGCGGCAGGGAGGCTCAGCCCCAGCATTTT. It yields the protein CASSGREAQPQHF.

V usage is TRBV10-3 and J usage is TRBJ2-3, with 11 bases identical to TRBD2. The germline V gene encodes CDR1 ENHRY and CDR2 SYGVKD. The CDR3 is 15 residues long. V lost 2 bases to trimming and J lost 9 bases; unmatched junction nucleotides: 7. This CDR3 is CAISERPPSGGTQYF. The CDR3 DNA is TGTGCCATCAGTGAGAGGCCTCCTAGCGGGGGGACGCAGTATTTT.

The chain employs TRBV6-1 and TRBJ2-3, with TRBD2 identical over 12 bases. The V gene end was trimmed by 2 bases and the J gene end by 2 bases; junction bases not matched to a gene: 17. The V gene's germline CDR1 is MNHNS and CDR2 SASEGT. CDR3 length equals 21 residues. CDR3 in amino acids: CASSESLAGGSPALATDTQYF. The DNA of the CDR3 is TGTGCCAGCAGTGAATCTCTAGCGGGGGGGTCACCCGCGCTGGCCACAGATACGCAGTATTTT.

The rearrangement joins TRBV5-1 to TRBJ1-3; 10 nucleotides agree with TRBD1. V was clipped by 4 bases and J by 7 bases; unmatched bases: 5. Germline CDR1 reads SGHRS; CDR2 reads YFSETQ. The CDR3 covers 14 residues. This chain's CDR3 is CASSVTGGRNTIYF. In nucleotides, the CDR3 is TGCGCCAGCAGCGTGACAGGGGGCCGGAACACCATATATTTT.

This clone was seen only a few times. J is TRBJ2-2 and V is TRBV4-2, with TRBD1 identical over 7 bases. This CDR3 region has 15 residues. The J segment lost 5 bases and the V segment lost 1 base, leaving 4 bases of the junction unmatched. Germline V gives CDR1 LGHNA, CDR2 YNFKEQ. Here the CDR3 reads CASSQGTGETGELFF. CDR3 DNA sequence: TGTGCCAGCAGCCAAGGAACAGGGGAAACCGGGGAGCTGTTTTTT.

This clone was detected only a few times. CDR3 sequence (DNA): TGTGCCAGCAGCTACTCCCCAGGGGGCGGCTACACCTTC. It encodes CASSYSPGGGYTF. The rearrangement uses TRBV12-1 and TRBJ1-2; TRBD1, the table's D call, lacks a check against the DNA. TRBV12-1 is a listed pseudogene. The CDR3 contains 13 residues.